These 8 T cell receptor beta chains originate from one sample sequenced in a study of blood T cell repertoires in COVID-19. Sequenced by immunoSEQ multiplex PCR; TCRdb stores in-frame clones only, minus some. The data show a few hundred thousand clones, roughly 91% seen once. The sequenced material came from peripheral blood. The receptors derive from a man aged 50 to 59 with active or convalescent COVID-19.

This clone appeared a single time. The chain uses TRBV10-3 and TRBJ1-5; D perhaps matches TRBD1 (6 bases). The ends were cut back, 5 bases at V and 7 bases at J, with 12 bases in the middle. Germline values: CDR1 ENHRY, CDR2 SYGVKD. This CDR3 comprises 13 residues. The DNA of the CDR3 is TGTGCCATCAGTCCTAACAGGGACCAGCCCCAGCATTTT. It codes for CAISPNRDQPQHF.

This clone appeared a single time. The CDR3 region is CASSIGVPNTEAFF. In DNA form, the CDR3 reads TGTGCCAGCTCCATAGGGGTCCCGAACACTGAAGCTTTCTTT. The chain has TRBV18 and TRBJ1-1; D perhaps matches TRBD1 (5 bases). V lost 6 bases and J 1 base, leaving 12 bases between the germline ends. This CDR3 spans 14 amino acids. Germline V gene data show CDR1 as KGHSH and CDR2 as LQKENI.

V usage is TRBV5-1 and J usage is TRBJ2-7; 7 bases agree with TRBD1. The CDR3 covers 15 residues. The germline gives CDR1 SGHRS, CDR2 YFSETQ. V lost 5 bases and J lost 2; bases outside the gene matches: 10. The CDR3 DNA is TGCGCCAGCAGACTGGGAGTGGGACAGACCTACGAGCAGTACTTC. As protein: CASRLGVGQTYEQYF.

This clone has a handful of counts. The chain uses TRBV27 and TRBJ2-3; 12 bases are a match to TRBD1. CDR1 MNHEY and CDR2 SMNVEV come from the germline V gene (reference sequence). The CDR3 contains 17 residues. V shed 4 bases and J 4 bases; nucleotides not matched to a gene: 9. The CDR3 loop reads CASSSHGTGGGADTQYF. CDR3 coding DNA: TGTGCCAGCAGTTCCCACGGGACAGGGGGCGGCGCAGATACGCAGTATTTT.

In this sample, this clone turned up once. The chain links TRBV7-9 to TRBJ1-1, with D unresolved. V was pared by 6 bases and J by 9 bases, with 14 bases between. Germline CDR1 and CDR2: SEHNR and FQNEAQ (reference sequence). This CDR3 is built from 12 residues. CDR3 sequence reads: CASSENGAQAFF. The CDR3 DNA follows: TGTGCCAGCAGTGAAAATGGAGCGCAAGCTTTCTTT.

The V gene is TRBV6-1, the J gene TRBJ1-6; weak D call: TRBD1 (5 bases). Germline CDR1 MNHNS, CDR2 SASEGT. The CDR3 length is 14 residues. Trimming cost V 0 bases and J 7 bases, with 7 bases left between them. The CDR3 spells CASSEARANSPLHF. The DNA of the CDR3 is TGTGCCAGCAGTGAAGCCAGGGCGAATTCACCCCTCCACTTT.

The genes are TRBV5-5 and TRBJ2-3; 10 bases agree with TRBD2. The CDR3 contains 15 residues. The J segment lost 1 base and the V segment lost 2 bases, leaving 1 base of the junction unmatched. The germline gives CDR1 SGHKS, CDR2 YYEKEE (reference sequence). Here the CDR3 reads CASSLSGGGTDTQYF. The DNA for the CDR3 is TGTGCCAGCAGCTTAAGCGGGGGGGGCACAGATACGCAGTATTTT.

The rearrangement links TRBV19 to TRBJ1-6, with a weak D call TRBD1 (5 bases). This CDR3 is built from 15 residues. Germline assignment: CDR1 LNHDA and CDR2 SQIVND (reference sequence). V lost 3 bases, J lost 7 bases, and 13 bases lay in between. CDR3 amino acids: CASSIQGGLNSPLHF. As DNA, the CDR3 is TGTGCCAGTAGTATCCAGGGTGGATTGAATTCACCCCTCCACTTT.